The sequence of this TCR beta chain was determined in a study of technical replicates of blood from four donors. Trimming left V 1 base short and J 6 bases short, with 13 bases between. CDR1 KGHSH and CDR2 LQKENI come from the germline V gene. The CDR3 has 15 residues. Data came from immunoSEQ multiplex PCR; TCRdb stores just in-frame clones and leaves some out. The sample contains around 83,000 clones, approximately 91% of which appear only once. Sequenced: T cells isolated from PBMCs. The sequence was obtained from a human donor in good health. Some clones in this sample may be carry-over from other donors' samples. The chain joins TRBV18 to TRBJ1-5, with D maybe TRBD1 (6 bases). The DNA for the CDR3 is TGTGCCAGCTCACCACAACAGGGAAGCGGTCAGCCCCAGCATTTT. It is translated as CASSPQQGSGQPQHF.